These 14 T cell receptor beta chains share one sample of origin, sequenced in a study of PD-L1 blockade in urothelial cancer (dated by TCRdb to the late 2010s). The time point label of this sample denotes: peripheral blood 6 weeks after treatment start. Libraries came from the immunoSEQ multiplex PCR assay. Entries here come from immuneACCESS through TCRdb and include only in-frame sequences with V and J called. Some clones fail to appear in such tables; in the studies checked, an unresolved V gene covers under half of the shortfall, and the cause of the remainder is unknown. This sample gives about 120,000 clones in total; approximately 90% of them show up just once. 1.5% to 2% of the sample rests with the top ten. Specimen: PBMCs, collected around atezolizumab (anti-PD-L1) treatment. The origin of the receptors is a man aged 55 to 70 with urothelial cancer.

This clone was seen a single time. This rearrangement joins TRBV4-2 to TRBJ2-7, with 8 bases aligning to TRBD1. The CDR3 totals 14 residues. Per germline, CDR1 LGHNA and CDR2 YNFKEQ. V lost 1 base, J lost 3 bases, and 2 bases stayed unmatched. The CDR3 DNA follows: TGTGCCAGCAGCCAAGGGACAGGGTTCTACGAGCAGTACTTC. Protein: CASSQGTGFYEQYF.

The CDR3 coding sequence is TGTGCCAGTAGTATGGGACTAGCGGGGACTAGCACAGATACGCAGTATTTT. It yields the protein CASSMGLAGTSTDTQYF. The chain employs TRBV19 and TRBJ2-3; 13 bases are shared with TRBD2. The germline V gene encodes CDR1 LNHDA and CDR2 SQIVND (reference sequence). The CDR3 covers 17 residues. Trimming removed 3 bases from V and 0 bases from J; junction bases left unmatched: 3.

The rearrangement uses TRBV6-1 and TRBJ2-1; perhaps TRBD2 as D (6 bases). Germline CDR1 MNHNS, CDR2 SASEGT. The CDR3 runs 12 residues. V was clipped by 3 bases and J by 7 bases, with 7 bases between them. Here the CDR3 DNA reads TGTGCCAGCAGTGACGGGGGAAATGAGCAGTTCTTC. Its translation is CASSDGGNEQFF.

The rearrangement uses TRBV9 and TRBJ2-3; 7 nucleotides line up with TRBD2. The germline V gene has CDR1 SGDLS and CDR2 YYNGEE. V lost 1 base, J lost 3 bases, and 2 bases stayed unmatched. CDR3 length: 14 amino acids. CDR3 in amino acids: CASSVRGGTDTQYF. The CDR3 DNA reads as TGTGCCAGCAGCGTAAGGGGAGGGACAGATACGCAGTATTTT.

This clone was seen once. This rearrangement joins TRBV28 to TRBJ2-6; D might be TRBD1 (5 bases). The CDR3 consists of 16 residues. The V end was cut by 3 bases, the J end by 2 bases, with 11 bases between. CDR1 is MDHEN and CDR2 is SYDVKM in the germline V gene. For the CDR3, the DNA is TGTGCCAGCAGTTTGATCGACAGAGCTGGGGCCAACGTCCTGACTTTC. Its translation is CASSLIDRAGANVLTF.

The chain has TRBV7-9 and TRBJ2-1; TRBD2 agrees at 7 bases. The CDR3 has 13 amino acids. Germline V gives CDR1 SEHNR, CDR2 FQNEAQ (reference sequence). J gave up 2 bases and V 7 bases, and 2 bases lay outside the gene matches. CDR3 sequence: CASTGLAYNEQFF. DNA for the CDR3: TGTGCCAGCACCGGACTAGCCTACAATGAGCAGTTCTTC.

DNA for the CDR3: TGTGCCAGCAGCTCGACAGGTGCAAACATTCAGTACTTC. Translated: CASSSTGANIQYF. This rearrangement joins TRBV5-4 to TRBJ2-4; tentatively, D is TRBD1 (6 bases). Germline-derived CDR1 and CDR2 are SGHNT and YYREEE (reference sequence). V dropped 3 bases and J dropped 6 bases, with 10 bases sitting between them. This CDR3 has 13 amino acids.

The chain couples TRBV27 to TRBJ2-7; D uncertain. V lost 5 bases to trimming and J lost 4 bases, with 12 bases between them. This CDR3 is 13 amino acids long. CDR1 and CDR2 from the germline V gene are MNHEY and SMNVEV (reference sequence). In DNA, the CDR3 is TGTGCCAGCAGTGCCTATGCGGCGTACGAGCAGTACTTC. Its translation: CASSAYAAYEQYF.

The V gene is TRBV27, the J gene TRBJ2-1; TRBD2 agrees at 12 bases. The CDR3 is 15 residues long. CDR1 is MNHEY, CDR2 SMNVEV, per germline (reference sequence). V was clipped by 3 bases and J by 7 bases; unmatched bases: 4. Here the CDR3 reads CASSLLAGGLNEQFF. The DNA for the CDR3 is TGTGCCAGCAGTTTGCTAGCGGGAGGGTTGAATGAGCAGTTCTTC.

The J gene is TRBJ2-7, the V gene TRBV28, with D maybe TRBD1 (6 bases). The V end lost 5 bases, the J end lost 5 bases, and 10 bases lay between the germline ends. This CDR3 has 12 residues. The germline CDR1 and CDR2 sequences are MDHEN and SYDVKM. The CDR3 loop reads CASSTGYHEQYF. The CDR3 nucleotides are TGTGCCAGCAGTACAGGGTACCACGAGCAGTACTTC.

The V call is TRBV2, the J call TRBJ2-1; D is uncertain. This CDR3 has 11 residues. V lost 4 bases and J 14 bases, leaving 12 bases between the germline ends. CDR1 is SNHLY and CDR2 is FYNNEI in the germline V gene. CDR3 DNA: TGTGCCAGCAGTGGCGCCCCTCCTGAGTTCTTC. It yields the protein CASSGAPPEFF. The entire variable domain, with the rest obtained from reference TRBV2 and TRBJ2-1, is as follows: EPEVTQTPSHQVTQMGQEVILRCVPISNHLYFYWYRQILGQKVEFLVSFYNNEISEKSEIFDDQFSVERPDGSNFTLKIRSTKLEDSAMYFCASSGAPPEFFGPGTRLTVL.

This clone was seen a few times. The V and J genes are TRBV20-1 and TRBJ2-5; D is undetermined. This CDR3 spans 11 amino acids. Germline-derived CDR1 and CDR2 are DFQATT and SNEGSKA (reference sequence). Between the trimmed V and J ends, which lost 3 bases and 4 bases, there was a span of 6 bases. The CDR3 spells CSASGSETQYF. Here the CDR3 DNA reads TGCAGTGCTAGCGGGTCAGAGACCCAGTACTTC.

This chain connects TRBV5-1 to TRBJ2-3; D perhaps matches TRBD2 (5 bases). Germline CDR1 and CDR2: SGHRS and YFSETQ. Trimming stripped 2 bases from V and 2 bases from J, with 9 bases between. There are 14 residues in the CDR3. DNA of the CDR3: TGCGCCAGCAGCTTAGCGGAGAACACAGATACGCAGTATTTT. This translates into CASSLAENTDTQYF.

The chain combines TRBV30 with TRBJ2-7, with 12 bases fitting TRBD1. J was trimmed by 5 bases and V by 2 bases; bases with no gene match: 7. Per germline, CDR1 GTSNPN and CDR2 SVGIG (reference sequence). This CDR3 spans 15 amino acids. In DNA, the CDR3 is TGTGCCTGGAGTCCCCAGGGACAGGGGGCGGACGAGCAGTACTTC. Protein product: CAWSPQGQGADEQYF.